This T cell receptor (beta chain) was retrieved from a study of T-cell reconstitution after alpha-beta-depleted transplantation in children. Findings and limits, study-wide: The origin of alpha-beta T cells about two months after transplant was reportedly several hundred expanded graft clones. The authors attributed T-cell counts and diversity one year after transplant mostly to newly produced T cells. In some patients, recipient T cells and intrathymic progenitors surviving conditioning explained high day-60 diversity.

Unique molecular identifiers were incorporated when the TCRbeta library was constructed. TCRdb analysed the PCR reads with MiXCR anew, one entry per CDR3 protein. The data contain approximately 1,000,000 distinct CDR3 sequences, less than 30% of them singletons. This clonotype has just a few counts. Its antigen is unknown. The sample was PBMCs, mostly from graft donor cells, taken 360 days after TCRalphabeta/CD19-depleted stem cell transplant. This clonotype originated in a boy younger than two who had a stem cell transplant for SCID, so the T cells may come from the graft donor.

CDR3 loop: CASSQGAGTPNLLVNEQFF. In DNA, the CDR3 is TGCGCCAGCAGCCAAGGTGCAGGGACACCGAACCTTCTGGTCAATGAGCAGTTCTTC. J is TRBJ2-1 and V is TRBV4-1; a possible D gene is TRBD1 (6 bases). The ends were cut back, 1 base at V and 6 bases at J, with 25 bases in the middle. This CDR3 is built from 19 residues. Germline V gives CDR1 MGHRA, CDR2 YSYEKL.